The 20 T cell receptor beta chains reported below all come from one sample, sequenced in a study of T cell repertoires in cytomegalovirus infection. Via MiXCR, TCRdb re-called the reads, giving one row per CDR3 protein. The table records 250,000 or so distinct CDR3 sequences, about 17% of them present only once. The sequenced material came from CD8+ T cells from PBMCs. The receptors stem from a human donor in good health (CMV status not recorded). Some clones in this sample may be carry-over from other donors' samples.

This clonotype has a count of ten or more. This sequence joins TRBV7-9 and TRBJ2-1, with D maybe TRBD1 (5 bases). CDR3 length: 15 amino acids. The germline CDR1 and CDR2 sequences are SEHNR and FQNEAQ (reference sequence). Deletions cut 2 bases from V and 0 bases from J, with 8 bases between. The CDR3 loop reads CASSLSDSSYNEQFF. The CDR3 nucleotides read TGTGCCAGCAGCTTAAGTGACAGCTCCTACAATGAGCAGTTCTTC. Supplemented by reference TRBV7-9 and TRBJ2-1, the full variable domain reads DTGVSQNPRHKITKRGQNVTFRCDPISEHNRLYWYRQTLGQGPEFLTYFQNEAQLEKSRLLSDRFSAERPKGSFSTLEIQRTEQGDSAMYLCASSLSDSSYNEQFFGPGTRLTVL.

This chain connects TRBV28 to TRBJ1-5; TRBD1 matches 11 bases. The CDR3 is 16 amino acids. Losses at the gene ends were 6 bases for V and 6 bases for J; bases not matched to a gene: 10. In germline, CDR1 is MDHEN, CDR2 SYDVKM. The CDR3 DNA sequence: TGTGCCAGCAGAATAGAAGGACAGGGGGCAGGTCAGCCCCAGCATTTT. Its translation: CASRIEGQGAGQPQHF.

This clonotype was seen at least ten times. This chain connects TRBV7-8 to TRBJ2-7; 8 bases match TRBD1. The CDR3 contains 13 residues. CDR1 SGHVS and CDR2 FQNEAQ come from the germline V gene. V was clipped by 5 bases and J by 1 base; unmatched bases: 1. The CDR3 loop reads CASSTGGSYEQYF. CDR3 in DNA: TGTGCCAGCAGCACAGGGGGGTCCTACGAGCAGTACTTC.

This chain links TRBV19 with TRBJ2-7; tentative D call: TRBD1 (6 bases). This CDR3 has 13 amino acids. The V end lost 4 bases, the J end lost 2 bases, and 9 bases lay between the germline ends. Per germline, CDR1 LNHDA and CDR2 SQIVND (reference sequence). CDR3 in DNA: TGTGCCAGTAGTACTTGGGACACCTACGAGCAGTACTTC. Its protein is CASSTWDTYEQYF.

The CDR3 region is CASSQAAGGDEQFF. The CDR3 DNA is TGTGCCAGCAGCCAAGCCGCCGGGGGGGATGAGCAGTTCTTC. The J gene is TRBJ2-1, the V gene TRBV14; TRBD2 agrees at 8 bases. The germline gives CDR1 SGHDN, CDR2 FVKESK. After removal of 1 base from V and 8 bases from J, the junction contained 4 bases not matched to a gene. The CDR3 consists of 14 residues.

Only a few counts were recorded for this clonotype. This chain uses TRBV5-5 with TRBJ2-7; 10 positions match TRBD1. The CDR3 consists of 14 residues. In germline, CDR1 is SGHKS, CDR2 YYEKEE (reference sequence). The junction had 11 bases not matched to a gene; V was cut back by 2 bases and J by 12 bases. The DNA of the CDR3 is TGTGCCAGCAGCTTAACGGACAGGGGGTTCTCGCCGTACTTC. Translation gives CASSLTDRGFSPYF.

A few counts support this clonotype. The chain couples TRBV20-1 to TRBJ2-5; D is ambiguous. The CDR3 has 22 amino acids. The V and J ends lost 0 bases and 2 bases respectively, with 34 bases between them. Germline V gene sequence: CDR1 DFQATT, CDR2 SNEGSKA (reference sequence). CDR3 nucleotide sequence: TGCAGTGCTAGAGATCGCGTGCCAACCTCGGCGGCGCCACGCGAAATTCAAGAGACCCAGTACTTC. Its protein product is CSARDRVPTSAAPREIQETQYF.

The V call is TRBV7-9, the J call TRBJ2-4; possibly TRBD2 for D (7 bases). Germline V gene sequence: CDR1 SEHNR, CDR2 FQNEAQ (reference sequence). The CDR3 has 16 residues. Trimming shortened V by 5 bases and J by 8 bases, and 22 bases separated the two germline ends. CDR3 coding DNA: TGTGCCAGCAGCCCCTGGGGGGGGGCCCATGGGGACATTCAGTACTTC. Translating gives CASSPWGGAHGDIQYF.

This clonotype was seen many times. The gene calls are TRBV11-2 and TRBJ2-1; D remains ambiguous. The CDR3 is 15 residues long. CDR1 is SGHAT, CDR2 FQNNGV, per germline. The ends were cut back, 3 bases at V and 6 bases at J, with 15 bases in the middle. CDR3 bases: TGTGCCAGCAGCTTTGTACCCCGCCCCTCCAATGAGCAGTTCTTC. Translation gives CASSFVPRPSNEQFF.

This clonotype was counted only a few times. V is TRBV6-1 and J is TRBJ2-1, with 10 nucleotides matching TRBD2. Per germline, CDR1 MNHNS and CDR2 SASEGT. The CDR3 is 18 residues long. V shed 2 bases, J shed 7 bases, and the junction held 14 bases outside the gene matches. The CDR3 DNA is TGTGCCAGCAGTGAACTAGCGGGAGCTTATTTGAGGGGTAATGAGCAGTTCTTC. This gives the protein CASSELAGAYLRGNEQFF.

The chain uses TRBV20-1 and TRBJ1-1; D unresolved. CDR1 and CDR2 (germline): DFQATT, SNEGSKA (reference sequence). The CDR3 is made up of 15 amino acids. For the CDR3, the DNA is TGCAGCGCCTCGGCTGGCGCCGAAATTGGGACTGAAGCTTTCTTT. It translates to CSASAGAEIGTEAFF.

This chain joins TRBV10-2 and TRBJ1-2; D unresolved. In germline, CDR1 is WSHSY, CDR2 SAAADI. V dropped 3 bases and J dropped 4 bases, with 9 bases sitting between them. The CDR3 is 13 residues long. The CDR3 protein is CASSDPDFYGYTF. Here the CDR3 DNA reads TGCGCCAGCAGTGATCCGGACTTCTATGGCTACACCTTC.

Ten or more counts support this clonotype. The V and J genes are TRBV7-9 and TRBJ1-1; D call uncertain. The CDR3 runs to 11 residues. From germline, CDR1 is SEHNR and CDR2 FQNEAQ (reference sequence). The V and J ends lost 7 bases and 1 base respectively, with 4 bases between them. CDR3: CASTGNTEAFF. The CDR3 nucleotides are TGTGCCAGCACGGGGAACACTGAAGCTTTCTTT.

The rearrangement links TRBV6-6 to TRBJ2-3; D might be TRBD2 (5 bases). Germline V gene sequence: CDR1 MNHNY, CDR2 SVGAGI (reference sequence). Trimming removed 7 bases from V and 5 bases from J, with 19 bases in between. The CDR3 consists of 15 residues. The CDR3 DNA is TGTGCCAGCACCCGGGGTCCTACCGGGGTAGATACGCAGTATTTT. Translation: CASTRGPTGVDTQYF.

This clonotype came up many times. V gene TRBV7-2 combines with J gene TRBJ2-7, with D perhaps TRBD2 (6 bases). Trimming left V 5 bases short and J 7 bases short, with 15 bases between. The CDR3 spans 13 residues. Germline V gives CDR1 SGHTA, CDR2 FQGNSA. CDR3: CASSLAGAGEQYF. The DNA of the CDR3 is TGTGCCAGCAGCCTGGCCGGTGCGGGGGAGCAGTACTTC.

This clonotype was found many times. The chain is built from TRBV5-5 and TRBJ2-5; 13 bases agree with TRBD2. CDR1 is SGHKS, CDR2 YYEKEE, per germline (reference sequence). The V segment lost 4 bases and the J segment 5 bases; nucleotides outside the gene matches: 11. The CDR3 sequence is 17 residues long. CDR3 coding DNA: TGTGCCAGCAGCGGGGATGGGACTAGCGGGGCACTGGAGACCCAGTACTTC. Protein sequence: CASSGDGTSGALETQYF. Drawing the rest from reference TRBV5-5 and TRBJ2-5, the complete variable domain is DAGVTQSPTHLIKTRGQQVTLRCSPISGHKSVSWYQQVLGQGPQFIFQYYEKEERGRGNFPDRFSARQFPNYSSELNVNALLLGDSALYLCASSGDGTSGALETQYFGPGTRLLVL.

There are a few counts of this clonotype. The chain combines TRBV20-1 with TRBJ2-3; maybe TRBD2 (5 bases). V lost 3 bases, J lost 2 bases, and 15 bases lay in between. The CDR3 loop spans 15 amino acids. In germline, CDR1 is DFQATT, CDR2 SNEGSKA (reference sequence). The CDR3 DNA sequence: TGCAGTGCTAGTTTTGGACTGCCAGTCACAGATACGCAGTATTTT. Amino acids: CSASFGLPVTDTQYF.

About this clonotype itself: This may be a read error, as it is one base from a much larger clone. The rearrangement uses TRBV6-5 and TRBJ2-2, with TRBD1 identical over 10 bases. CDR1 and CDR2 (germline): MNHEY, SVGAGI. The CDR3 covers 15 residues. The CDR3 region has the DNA TGTGCCAGCAATAGGGGACAGGGGTATACCGGGGAGCTGTCTTTT. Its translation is CASNRGQGYTGELSF.

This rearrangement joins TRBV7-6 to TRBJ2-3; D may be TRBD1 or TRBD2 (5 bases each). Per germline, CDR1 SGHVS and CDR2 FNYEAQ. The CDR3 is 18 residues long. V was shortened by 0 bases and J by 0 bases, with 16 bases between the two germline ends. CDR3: CASSLAHVGVTSTDTQYF. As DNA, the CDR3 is TGTGCCAGCAGCTTAGCACACGTGGGGGTGACTAGCACAGATACGCAGTATTTT.

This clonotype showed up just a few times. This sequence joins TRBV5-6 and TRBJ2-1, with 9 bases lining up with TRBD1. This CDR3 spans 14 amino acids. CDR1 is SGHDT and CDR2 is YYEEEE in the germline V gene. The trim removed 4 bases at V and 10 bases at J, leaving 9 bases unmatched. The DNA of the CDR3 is TGTGCCAGCAGCCGTCCCGGGACAGGGATCGAGCAGTTCTTC. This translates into CASSRPGTGIEQFF. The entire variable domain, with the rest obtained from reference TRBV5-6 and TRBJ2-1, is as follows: DAGVTQSPTHLIKTRGQQVTLRCSPKSGHDTVSWYQQALGQGPQFIFQYYEEEERQRGNFPDRFSGHQFPNYSSELNVNALLLGDSALYLCASSRPGTGIEQFFGPGTRLTVL.